One sample yielded the 20 T cell receptor beta chains listed below, sequenced in a study of blood T cell repertoires in COVID-19. Some clones are missing from TCRdb's copy, which holds only in-frame ones; the method was immunoSEQ multiplex PCR. The profile shows about 60,000 clones, about 90% of them singletons. The sample comprised peripheral blood. The source is a human donor in a cohort sampled during active COVID-19.

The chain recombines TRBV28 with TRBJ1-2, with D possibly TRBD1 on 6 matching bases. With 8 bases removed from V and 5 bases from J, the gap between germline ends came to 18 bases. The CDR3 spans 14 residues. The V gene's germline CDR1 is MDHEN and CDR2 SYDVKM. The CDR3 nucleotides read TGTGCCAGCTGGGGGGGGCTGGCTGGGTATGGCTACACCTTC. It codes for CASWGGLAGYGYTF.

The genes are TRBV19 and TRBJ1-4; D perhaps matches TRBD1 (5 bases). CDR3 length: 16 amino acids. V dropped 6 bases and J dropped 0 bases, with 14 bases sitting between them. Germline V gene data show CDR1 as LNHDA and CDR2 as SQIVND (reference sequence). The CDR3 nucleotides are TGTGCCAGTAGCCCTGACAGAGCGACAACTAATGAAAAACTGTTTTTT. This encodes CASSPDRATTNEKLFF.

This sequence joins TRBV6-5 and TRBJ2-7; TRBD2 agrees at 8 bases. CDR1 MNHEY and CDR2 SVGAGI come from the germline V gene. This CDR3 contains 15 residues. V shed 1 base, J shed 5 bases, and the junction held 7 bases outside the gene matches. CDR3 residues: CASSYLLAGPDEQYF. CDR3 in DNA: TGTGCCAGCAGTTACTTGCTAGCGGGTCCCGACGAGCAGTACTTC.

The chain uses TRBV19 and TRBJ1-6, with 10 nucleotides matching TRBD1. Germline CDR1 LNHDA, CDR2 SQIVND (reference sequence). This CDR3 is 18 amino acids long. J was trimmed by 1 base and V by 3 bases; bases with no gene match: 6. The CDR3 bases are TGTGCCAGTAGTATTGTCGGGGACAGGGGATCCTATAATTCACCCCTCCACTTT. This sequence encodes CASSIVGDRGSYNSPLHF. Based on the CDR3 plus reference TRBV19 and TRBJ1-6, the full variable domain is DGGITQSPKYLFRKEGQNVTLSCEQNLNHDAMYWYRQDPGQGLRLIYYSQIVNDFQKGDIAEGYSVSREKKESFPLTVTSAQKNPTAFYLCASSIVGDRGSYNSPLHFGNGTRLTVT.

The V call is TRBV6-2 or TRBV6-3, the J call TRBJ1-1; TRBD1 might be the D (5 bases). Looked up from germline, CDR1 is MNHEY and CDR2 is SVGEGT. This CDR3 is 15 amino acids long. V was pared by 5 bases and J by 5 bases, with 18 bases between. CDR3: CASSPPRGEWTEAFF. Here the CDR3 DNA reads TGTGCCAGCAGTCCCCCCCGGGGGGAGTGGACTGAAGCTTTCTTT.

This chain joins TRBV6-5 and TRBJ1-2; D is perhaps TRBD1 (5 bases). The germline gives CDR1 MNHEY, CDR2 SVGAGI. This CDR3 is 14 amino acids long. V shed 8 bases and J shed 3 bases, with 16 bases lying between them. The DNA of the CDR3 is TGTGCCAGCGAAGAGAGTCAGGGTTACTATGGCTACACCTTC. Translated: CASEESQGYYGYTF.

The gene calls are TRBV7-8 and TRBJ2-5; perhaps TRBD1 as D (6 bases). The CDR3 length is 15 residues. From germline, CDR1 is SGHVS and CDR2 FQNEAQ. V was cut by 5 bases and J by 5 bases, with 18 bases left in between. CDR3 sequence: CASSPGVGPGETQYF. In DNA form, the CDR3 reads TGTGCCAGCAGCCCAGGGGTCGGACCCGGGGAGACCCAGTACTTC.

The V call is TRBV28, the J call TRBJ1-1, with D perhaps TRBD1 (6 bases). V was clipped by 7 bases and J by 1 base, with 19 bases between them. CDR1 and CDR2 from the germline V gene are MDHEN and SYDVKM. CDR3 length equals 16 residues. CDR3 coding DNA: TGTGCCAGCACCGCGAGCTTGGGGGCGGGGAACACTGAAGCTTTCTTT. Residues: CASTASLGAGNTEAFF.

There are a few counts of this clone. The chain couples TRBV7-9 to TRBJ1-5, with unresolved D. Germline V gives CDR1 SEHNR, CDR2 FQNEAQ (reference sequence). The CDR3 totals 14 residues. V lost 4 bases and J 2 bases, leaving 9 bases between the germline ends. In nucleotides, the CDR3 is TGTGCCAGCAGCTCACTCTCGGGCAATCAGCCCCAGCATTTT. As protein: CASSSLSGNQPQHF.

The chain joins TRBV7-9 to TRBJ2-3; 9 bases align to TRBD2. CDR1 and CDR2 (germline): SEHNR, FQNEAQ (reference sequence). V lost 5 bases and J lost 5; bases outside the gene matches: 8. The CDR3 extends over 15 amino acids. CDR3 nucleotide sequence: TGTGCCAGCAGCAAAGGGACTAGCTTACAAGATACGCAGTATTTT. This encodes CASSKGTSLQDTQYF. Complete variable domain (other parts from reference TRBV7-9 and TRBJ2-3): DTGVSQNPRHKITKRGQNVTFRCDPISEHNRLYWYRQTLGQGPEFLTYFQNEAQLEKSRLLSDRFSAERPKGSFSTLEIQRTEQGDSAMYLCASSKGTSLQDTQYFGPGTRLTVL.

The chain couples TRBV5-1 to TRBJ2-7, with D possibly matching TRBD1 (5 bases). The CDR3 has 13 amino acids. Germline lookup yields CDR1 SGHRS and CDR2 YFSETQ. The V and J ends lost 0 bases and 1 base respectively, with 5 bases between them. CDR3 coding DNA: TGCGCCAGCAGCTTGGCAGGGTCCTACGAGCAGTACTTC. It yields the protein CASSLAGSYEQYF.

The J gene is TRBJ1-1, the V gene TRBV19; TRBD1 agrees at 9 bases. V shed 7 bases and J 5 bases; nucleotides not matched to a gene: 8. Germline CDR1 LNHDA, CDR2 SQIVND (reference sequence). The CDR3 sequence is 14 residues long. The CDR3 bases are TGTGCCAGTATTCAGGGACAGGGAGGAACTGAAGCTTTCTTT. Residues: CASIQGQGGTEAFF.

This clone appeared once. The CDR3 sequence: CASSRSGVRYNEQFF. CDR3 sequence (DNA): TGTGCCAGCAGCCGGAGCGGGGTTAGGTACAATGAGCAGTTCTTC. The chain links TRBV7-2 to TRBJ2-1; 7 bases are a match to TRBD2. Trimming at V came to 5 bases and at J to 4 bases, leaving 8 bases not matched to a gene. Germline lookup yields CDR1 SGHTA and CDR2 FQGNSA. The CDR3 loop spans 15 amino acids.

CDR3 amino acids: CASSLQGGPGTDTQYF. CDR3 nucleotides: TGTGCCAGCAGCCTCCAAGGGGGTCCTGGGACAGATACGCAGTATTTT. The chain is built from TRBV9 and TRBJ2-3; D possibly corresponds to TRBD1 (6 bases). The CDR3 loop spans 16 amino acids. Germline values: CDR1 SGDLS, CDR2 YYNGEE. Trimming shortened V by 4 bases and J by 3 bases, and 18 bases separated the two germline ends.

The chain recombines TRBV28 with TRBJ2-3, with 9 bases fitting TRBD1. Germline CDR1 and CDR2: MDHEN and SYDVKM. The CDR3 is 14 amino acids. The trim removed 6 bases at V and 6 bases at J, leaving 7 bases unmatched. The CDR3 is CASSSGTGRDTQYF. DNA of the CDR3: TGTGCCAGCAGCTCCGGGACAGGGAGGGATACGCAGTATTTT.

The chain recombines TRBV7-3 with TRBJ2-5, with D unclear. The CDR3 is 13 residues long. The ends were cut back, 1 base at V and 5 bases at J, with 8 bases in the middle. Germline V gene lookup returns CDR1 SGHTA and CDR2 FQGTGA. The CDR3 nucleotides are TGTGCCAGCAGCTTAAATGTAGAGGAGACCCAGTACTTC. Encoded protein: CASSLNVEETQYF.

V usage is TRBV6-5 and J usage is TRBJ2-5; 8 positions agree with TRBD2. V lost 6 bases and J lost 5; bases outside the gene matches: 5. The V gene's germline CDR1 is MNHEY and CDR2 SVGAGI. CDR3 length: 13 amino acids. Written as DNA, the CDR3 is TGTGCCAGCAGGCGGGAGGACGCGGAGACCCAGTACTTC. This codes for CASRREDAETQYF.

The chain carries TRBV7-6 and TRBJ2-1; TRBD1 aligns across 9 bases. The trim removed 5 bases at V and 2 bases at J, leaving 7 bases unmatched. The CDR3 runs to 16 residues. The germline gives CDR1 SGHVS, CDR2 FNYEAQ. The CDR3 loop reads CASSPSTGGTYNEQFF. CDR3 DNA sequence: TGTGCCAGCAGCCCCAGTACAGGGGGCACCTACAATGAGCAGTTCTTC.

The chain joins TRBV30 to TRBJ2-2; TRBD2 matches 10 bases. The CDR3 is made up of 15 amino acids. The germline V gene has CDR1 GTSNPN and CDR2 SVGIG (reference sequence). Trimming took 1 base from V and 3 from J; bases not matched to a gene: 2. CDR3 region: CAWSGTSGYTGELFF. The CDR3 nucleotides read TGTGCCTGGAGTGGGACTAGCGGCTACACCGGGGAGCTGTTTTTT.

This sequence joins TRBV2 and TRBJ1-5, with TRBD1 matching over 9 bases. This CDR3 spans 13 amino acids. Germline V gives CDR1 SNHLY, CDR2 FYNNEI. With 5 bases clipped from V and 5 bases from J, the junction kept 1 base outside the gene matches. The CDR3 reads CASSRTGDQPQHF. CDR3 sequence (DNA): TGTGCCAGCAGTAGGACAGGGGATCAGCCCCAGCATTTT.